The source of this T cell receptor (beta chain) is a study of T cell changes during pregnancy in multiple sclerosis. Sequencing was performed with immunoSEQ multiplex PCR; in TCRdb, only in-frame clones are kept and a portion is missing. The sample holds about 87,000 clones, 80% to 95% seen once. CDR3 length: 14 amino acids. Germline assignment: CDR1 LNHDA and CDR2 SQIVND (reference sequence). J gave up 8 bases and V 1 base, and 5 bases lay outside the gene matches. Here the sequenced sample was peripheral blood, taken in the third trimester of pregnancy. The chain recombines TRBV19 with TRBJ2-1; 7 bases align to TRBD2. The clonotype comes from a female donor in good health, enrolled as a control in a pregnancy study. The CDR3 DNA reads TGTGCCAGTAGTATAGGGGGCGGGAGCTATGAGCAGTTCTTC. Translating gives CASSIGGGSYEQFF.